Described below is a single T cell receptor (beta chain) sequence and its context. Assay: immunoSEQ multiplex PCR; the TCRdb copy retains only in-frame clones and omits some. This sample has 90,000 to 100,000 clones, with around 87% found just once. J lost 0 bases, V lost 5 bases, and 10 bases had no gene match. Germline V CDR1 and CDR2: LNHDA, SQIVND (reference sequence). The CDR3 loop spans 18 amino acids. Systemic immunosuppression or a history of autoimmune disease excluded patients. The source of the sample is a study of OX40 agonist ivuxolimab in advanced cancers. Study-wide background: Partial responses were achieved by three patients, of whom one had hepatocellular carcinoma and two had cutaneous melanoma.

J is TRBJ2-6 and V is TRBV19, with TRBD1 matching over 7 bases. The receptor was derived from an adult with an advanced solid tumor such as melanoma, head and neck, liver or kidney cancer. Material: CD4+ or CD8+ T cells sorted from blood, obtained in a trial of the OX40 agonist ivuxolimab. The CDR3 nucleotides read TGTGCCAGTAGTTACGAGACAGGGCCCTACTCTGGGGCCAACGTCCTGACTTTC. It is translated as CASSYETGPYSGANVLTF.